These 5 T cell receptor beta chains originate from one sample sequenced in a study of blood T cell repertoires in COVID-19. Sequencing was performed with immunoSEQ multiplex PCR; in TCRdb, only in-frame clones are kept and a portion is missing. The sample lists some 41,000 clones, more than 80% occurring once. Sequencing input: peripheral blood. The receptors shown here come from an elderly man in a cohort sampled during active COVID-19.

The rearrangement joins TRBV2 to TRBJ1-6; 8 bases agree with TRBD1. The CDR3 is made up of 16 amino acids. Trimming removed 7 bases from V and 4 bases from J; junction bases left unmatched: 9. The germline V gene encodes CDR1 SNHLY and CDR2 FYNNEI. This chain's CDR3 is CASILQGVSYNSPLHF. For the CDR3, the DNA is TGTGCCAGCATCCTACAGGGGGTGTCTTATAATTCACCCCTCCACTTT. Looking up the rest from reference TRBV2 and TRBJ1-6 gives the full variable domain: EPEVTQTPSHQVTQMGQEVILRCVPISNHLYFYWYRQILGQKVEFLVSFYNNEISEKSEIFDDQFSVERPDGSNFTLKIRSTKLEDSAMYFCASILQGVSYNSPLHFGNGTRLTVT.

V usage is TRBV5-4 and J usage is TRBJ1-6, with D perhaps matching TRBD1 (5 bases). The CDR3 loop spans 14 amino acids. V lost 1 base and J 8 bases, leaving 10 bases between the germline ends. Germline-derived CDR1 and CDR2 are SGHNT and YYREEE (reference sequence). CDR3 DNA sequence: TGTGCCAGCAGCTTGACCACGGGGGATTCACCCCTCCACTTT. It encodes CASSLTTGDSPLHF.

This clone was detected only a few times. V gene TRBV24-1 combines with J gene TRBJ1-1; 7 positions agree with TRBD1. The length of the CDR3 is 14 residues. Germline V gene lookup returns CDR1 KGHDR and CDR2 SFDVKD. V was pared by 0 bases and J by 3 bases, with 0 bases of the junction left unmatched. This CDR3 reads CATSDLDRDTEAFF. CDR3 nucleotides: TGTGCCACCAGTGATTTGGACAGGGACACTGAAGCTTTCTTT.

This clone is a singleton in its sample. The J gene is TRBJ2-2, the V gene TRBV6-5, with a weak D call TRBD2 (5 bases). This CDR3 contains 14 residues. The germline CDR1 and CDR2 sequences are MNHEY and SVGAGI. Trimming pared 6 bases from V and 0 bases from J, leaving 8 bases between. This chain's CDR3 is CASRPGANTGELFF. CDR3 bases: TGTGCCAGCAGGCCCGGGGCGAACACCGGGGAGCTGTTTTTT.

V gene TRBV7-9 combines with J gene TRBJ2-3; no clear D gene. CDR3 length: 12 amino acids. V lost 6 bases to trimming and J lost 0 bases, with 4 bases between them. CDR1 and CDR2 from the germline V gene are SEHNR and FQNEAQ (reference sequence). The CDR3 is CASRRSTDTQYF. The CDR3 coding sequence is TGTGCCAGCAGGAGGAGCACAGATACGCAGTATTTT.